The next 14 T cell receptor beta chains were all read from a single sample in a study of blood T cell repertoires in COVID-19 (dated by TCRdb to the early 2020s). The library was prepared using the immunoSEQ multiplex PCR assay. TCRdb took over this immuneACCESS table, retaining in-frame rearrangements with V and J assigned. Such tables are incomplete; in checked studies, under half of the missing clones stem from an unresolved V gene, and the remainder is unexplained. Here the sample has about 140,000 clones; 70% to 90% occur a single time. The ten largest clones add up to more than 4% of the sample. The specimen sequenced was peripheral blood. The receptors stem from a woman aged 45-59 years with acute or convalescent COVID-19.

The chain joins TRBV4-3 to TRBJ1-2; D uncertain. Trimming took off 0 bases at V and 8 bases at J, with 10 bases between the two ends. Germline V gene lookup returns CDR1 LGHNA and CDR2 YSLEER. The CDR3 is 13 residues long. The CDR3 protein is CASSQDPGSGYTF. DNA of the CDR3: TGCGCCAGCAGCCAAGATCCCGGGTCGGGCTACACCTTC.

The V call is TRBV11-2, the J call TRBJ1-1, with D maybe TRBD1 (6 bases). From germline, CDR1 is SGHAT and CDR2 FQNNGV. The CDR3 is 14 amino acids. V gave up 2 bases and J gave up 4 bases, with 11 bases separating them. The CDR3: CASSLSEGGTEAFF. Written as DNA, the CDR3 is TGTGCCAGCAGCTTAAGTGAAGGGGGCACTGAAGCTTTCTTT.

This chain uses TRBV12-3 or TRBV12-4 with TRBJ1-5, with a weak D call TRBD1 (5 bases). V was shortened by 3 bases and J by 7 bases, with 10 bases between the two germline ends. The CDR3 covers 13 residues. The CDR3 bases are TGTGCCAGCAGTTTCGGGGGGTTCCAGCCCCAGCATTTT. Translated: CASSFGGFQPQHF.

The chain links TRBV27 to TRBJ1-4; the match to TRBD1 covers 8 bases. Germline-derived CDR1 and CDR2 are MNHEY and SMNVEV (reference sequence). J gave up 8 bases and V 4 bases, and 9 bases lay outside the gene matches. CDR3 length: 15 residues. The CDR3, as DNA: TGTGCCAGCAGTTCCCAGGGGGCAGGAGAGGAAAAACTGTTTTTT. It translates to CASSSQGAGEEKLFF.

The chain is built from TRBV2 and TRBJ1-5, with 9 bases identical to TRBD1. The CDR3 is made up of 12 amino acids. Germline V gives CDR1 SNHLY, CDR2 FYNNEI. J lost 6 bases, V lost 6 bases, and 0 bases had no gene match. This CDR3 is CASRDRGQPQHF. In DNA, the CDR3 is TGTGCCAGCAGGGACAGGGGTCAGCCCCAGCATTTT.

The chain combines TRBV2 with TRBJ2-3, with D uncertain. V gave up 6 bases and J gave up 6 bases, with 10 bases separating them. CDR3 length: 12 amino acids. Germline CDR1 and CDR2: SNHLY and FYNNEI. The chain's CDR3 is CASRADGDTQYF. The CDR3 DNA reads TGTGCCAGCAGAGCCGACGGGGATACGCAGTATTTT.

The V and J genes are TRBV7-2 and TRBJ1-5, with 8 nucleotides matching TRBD1. CDR1 is SGHTA, CDR2 FQGNSA, per germline. The length of the CDR3 is 15 residues. Trimming took 5 bases from V and 1 from J; bases not matched to a gene: 4. In DNA, the CDR3 is TGTGCCAGCAGCCAACGGACAGGGAGCAATCAGCCCCAGCATTTT. Protein: CASSQRTGSNQPQHF.

Only a few counts were recorded for this clone. V usage is TRBV12-3 or TRBV12-4 and J usage is TRBJ1-2; possibly TRBD1 for D (6 bases). CDR3 length: 13 amino acids. The V end lost 6 bases, the J end lost 4 bases, and 12 bases lay between the germline ends. CDR3: CASRQGVTYGYTF. The CDR3 coding sequence is TGTGCCAGCAGACAGGGCGTTACCTATGGCTACACCTTC.

This clone turned up a few times. V gene TRBV5-5 combines with J gene TRBJ1-5, with D perhaps matching TRBD1 (5 bases). This CDR3 has 14 residues. V lost 5 bases and J lost 5, with 14 bases in between. Germline CDR1 is SGHKS and CDR2 is YYEKEE (reference sequence). The CDR3 sequence is CASRFDLTDQPQHF. CDR3 DNA: TGTGCCAGCAGATTCGACTTGACAGATCAGCCCCAGCATTTT. Using reference TRBV5-5 and TRBJ1-5 for the parts outside the CDR3, the full variable domain is DAGVTQSPTHLIKTRGQQVTLRCSPISGHKSVSWYQQVLGQGPQFIFQYYEKEERGRGNFPDRFSARQFPNYSSELNVNALLLGDSALYLCASRFDLTDQPQHFGDGTRLSIL.

This sequence joins TRBV11-3 and TRBJ2-2, with TRBD1 matching 7 bases. Unmatched junction bases numbered 6, after V lost 3 bases and J lost 2 bases. CDR3 length equals 16 residues. CDR1 and CDR2 from the germline V gene are SGHNT and YENEEA. This CDR3 reads CASSFSGTVNTGELFF. CDR3 coding DNA: TGTGCCAGCAGCTTTTCCGGGACAGTAAACACCGGGGAGCTGTTTTTT.

This chain joins TRBV12-3 or TRBV12-4 and TRBJ2-7, with D perhaps matching TRBD2 (6 bases). The CDR3 is 13 amino acids. V was pared by 3 bases and J by 7 bases, with 13 bases between. The CDR3 loop reads CASSFIAAREQYF. Written as DNA, the CDR3 is TGTGCCAGCAGTTTCATAGCGGCCCGGGAGCAGTACTTC.

The rearrangement uses TRBV18 and TRBJ2-7; D gene ambiguous. The CDR3 contains 14 residues. Germline CDR1 reads KGHSH; CDR2 reads LQKENI. With 3 bases removed from V and 6 bases from J, the gap between germline ends came to 15 bases. The CDR3 bases are TGTGCCAGCTCACCGTCACAGCTAAGTGCCGAGCAGTACTTC. This encodes CASSPSQLSAEQYF.

This sequence joins TRBV15 and TRBJ2-6, with D perhaps matching TRBD2 (5 bases). CDR1 is LNHNV and CDR2 is YYDKDF in the germline V gene (reference sequence). CDR3 length: 19 amino acids. V dropped 5 bases and J dropped 1 base, with 21 bases sitting between them. The CDR3, as DNA: TGTGCCACCAGCGGTGGAGGACCGACGATCTTATCTGGGGCCAACGTCCTGACTTTC. It is translated as CATSGGGPTILSGANVLTF.

The rearrangement uses TRBV5-1 and TRBJ1-3; D possibly corresponds to TRBD1 (6 bases). With 4 bases removed from V and 3 bases from J, the gap between germline ends came to 11 bases. The CDR3 length is 14 residues. Per the germline V gene, CDR1 is SGHRS and CDR2 is YFSETQ. CDR3 loop: CASSTGTVGNTIYF. CDR3 DNA: TGCGCCAGCAGCACAGGGACGGTTGGAAACACCATATATTTT.